The clone carrying this TCR beta chain was detected ten times or more. The antigen is not known. This entry comes from a study of T cells in Graves' hyperthyroidism and ophthalmopathy. Study-wide points: The model forecast ophthalmopathy, anticipating it by a median approximately 7 months before onset. Most thyroid clonotypes that were expanded above 0.001 also turned up in blood.

Amplified regions were TCR beta CDR3 sequences from RNA transcripts. The HTBI primer set was used in a first-round RT-PCR of the TCR CDR3. TCRdb redid the calling of the multiplex PCR reads with MiXCR, one entry per CDR3 protein. This table holds around 700,000 distinct CDR3 sequences, approximately 18% found once. Participants, patients aged 18 to 65, had newly diagnosed hyperthyroidism with a duration under 2 months. First hyperthyroidism diagnosis is when the blood sample was obtained, before any ophthalmopathy symptoms. The receptor comes from a woman aged 45-60 years with Graves' hyperthyroidism that later progressed to Graves' ophthalmopathy. The sample taken for sequencing was blood.

The CDR3 sequence is CASSLKTGLDYGYTF. The CDR3 DNA reads as TGTGCCAGCTCACTTAAGACAGGGCTGGACTATGGCTACACCTTC. The V call is TRBV18, the J call TRBJ1-2, with TRBD1 matching over 7 bases. The germline gives CDR1 KGHSH, CDR2 LQKENI. This CDR3 spans 15 amino acids. Germline trimming cut 4 bases from V and 3 bases from J; bases unmatched to any gene: 8.